This T cell receptor (beta chain) is from a study of CD8+ T cells in alopecia areata. Background on the study: Treated individuals took tofacitinib by mouth, 5 to 10 mg twice daily. A 6-month off-drug phase came after tofacitinib, which had lasted 6 to 18 months. Overall study results and limits: It was observed that many expanded lesional clones persisted in scalp and blood during tofacitinib. Mice gave a clearer picture of TCR sharing than patients did, possibly for HLA-related reasons.

Treatment described: oral pan-JAK inhibitor, 5-10 mg twice daily. Germline assignment: CDR1 MNHEY and CDR2 SVGAGI. Trimming cost V 2 bases and J 10 bases, with 9 bases left between them. The CDR3 has 11 amino acids. Regarding this clone: What it binds is not known.

RNA was isolated and reverse transcribed to cDNA, the sequencing template. The data were produced by immunoSEQ multiplex PCR, yet TCRdb's version contains in-frame clones alone and is incomplete. The sample records about 220,000 clones, under 75% being singletons. The rearrangement uses TRBV6-5 and TRBJ2-7, with a tentative D call TRBD2 (5 bases). Here the sequenced sample was CD4+ T cells sorted from blood, taken at week 4, from a patient treated with tofacitinib. The receptor comes from a human donor with alopecia areata. This chain's CDR3 is CASSYEGIQYF. The CDR3 nucleotides are TGTGCCAGCAGTTACGAGGGCATACAGTACTTC.